Sequencing of this T cell receptor beta chain was carried out in a study of response to subunit inactivated influenza vaccine. V was trimmed by 0 bases and J by 9 bases, leaving 17 bases between them. The CDR3 sequence is 14 residues long. Per germline, CDR1 SQVTM and CDR2 ANQGSEA. TCRdb reanalysed the RT-PCR reads using MiXCR and keeps one entry per CDR3 protein. The table has about 190,000 distinct CDR3 sequences, approximately 15% seen once. The V call is TRBV29-1, the J call TRBJ2-5; D may be TRBD2 (7 bases). The receptor comes from a man aged 50 or older who received an inactivated influenza vaccine. This sample comprised CD8+ T cells sorted from PBMCs, obtained more than 4 days after vaccination. CDR3 sequence: CSVEDTGGEGAQYF. The DNA of the CDR3 is TGCAGCGTTGAAGATACGGGGGGCGAAGGTGCCCAGTACTTC.